Listed here are 32 T cell receptor beta chains from one sample, sequenced in a study of regulatory T cells in long-lasting Graves disease. CDR3 regions were amplified by Arm-PCR using iRepertoire HTBI primers to build TCR beta libraries. TCRdb redid the calling of the multiplex PCR reads with MiXCR, one entry per CDR3 protein. This table holds about half a million distinct CDR3 sequences, less than 25% found once. Time point defined: persistent/refractory GD, antithyroid drugs over 5 years with positive TRAb. PBMCs were the source of the RNA used for TCR sequencing. The sequencing here drew on peripheral blood mononuclear cells (PBMCs), taken when the disease was refractory, from a patient treated with antithyroid drugs. These TCRs come from a female donor with Graves disease.

This clonotype has a count of ten or more. V usage is TRBV2 and J usage is TRBJ1-6, with D tentatively TRBD1 (6 bases). The CDR3 consists of 15 residues. Per germline, CDR1 SNHLY and CDR2 FYNNEI. The V end was cut by 2 bases, the J end by 5 bases, with 10 bases between. CDR3 DNA sequence: TGTGCCAGCAGTGAAAACCAGGGGCATAATTCACCCCTCCACTTT. It codes for CASSENQGHNSPLHF. The whole variable domain, remainder taken from reference TRBV2 and TRBJ1-6, is EPEVTQTPSHQVTQMGQEVILRCVPISNHLYFYWYRQILGQKVEFLVSFYNNEISEKSEIFDDQFSVERPDGSNFTLKIRSTKLEDSAMYFCASSENQGHNSPLHFGNGTRLTVT.

A note on this clonotype: A much bigger clone sits one base away, suggesting this may be a read error. The chain recombines TRBV28 with TRBJ1-4, with D perhaps TRBD1 (5 bases). The germline V gene has CDR1 MDHEN and CDR2 SYDVKM. The CDR3 consists of 15 residues. The CDR3: CASSTSRRENEKLLF. The CDR3 DNA follows: TGTGCCAGCAGTACTTCCCGCAGGGAGAATGAAAAACTGCTTTTT.

In its sample, this clonotype was seen many times. The genes are TRBV28 and TRBJ2-7; 7 bases match TRBD1. The CDR3 has 14 amino acids. Germline V CDR1 and CDR2: MDHEN, SYDVKM. V lost 2 bases to trimming and J lost 4 bases; unmatched junction nucleotides: 5. CDR3: CASSLNRGLYEQYF. The CDR3 coding sequence is TGTGCCAGCAGTTTAAACAGGGGCTTATACGAGCAGTACTTC. Using reference TRBV28 and TRBJ2-7 for the parts outside the CDR3, the full variable domain is DVKVTQSSRYLVKRTGEKVFLECVQDMDHENMFWYRQDPGLGLRLIYFSYDVKMKEKGDIPEGYSVSREKKERFSLILESASTNQTSMYLCASSLNRGLYEQYFGPGTRLTVT.

This chain uses TRBV30 with TRBJ1-1, with a possible D match to TRBD1 (6 bases). Germline V gene sequence: CDR1 GTSNPN, CDR2 SVGIG (reference sequence). V was clipped by 5 bases and J by 4 bases, with 11 bases between them. The length of the CDR3 is 12 residues. CDR3 nucleotides: TGTGCCTGGGGTAGGGGGGCCACTGAAGCTTTCTTT. Translating it yields CAWGRGATEAFF.

The CDR3 region has the DNA TGTGCCAGCACATCAGGGGCCAACGTCCTGACTTTC. It translates to CASTSGANVLTF. The rearrangement links TRBV12-3 or TRBV12-4 to TRBJ2-6; D is unresolved. The length of the CDR3 is 12 residues. V was shortened by 7 bases and J by 4 bases, with 5 bases between the two germline ends.

The J gene is TRBJ1-1, the V gene TRBV12-5; D is possibly TRBD1 (5 bases). From germline, CDR1 is LGHNT and CDR2 FRNRAP. Trimming stripped 1 base from V and 6 bases from J, with 12 bases between. The CDR3 consists of 14 residues. The CDR3 sequence: CASGLAPGKAEAFF. DNA for the CDR3: TGTGCTAGTGGTTTGGCCCCAGGGAAAGCTGAAGCTTTCTTT.

This clonotype was observed many times. V usage is TRBV7-2 and J usage is TRBJ1-1; D unresolved. Germline lookup yields CDR1 SGHTA and CDR2 FQGNSA. This CDR3 has 14 amino acids. Trimming cost V 5 bases and J 4 bases, with 14 bases left between them. CDR3 DNA sequence: TGTGCCAGCAGCCCAAGGGAGCTCGGCACTGAAGCTTTCTTT. Translated: CASSPRELGTEAFF.

This rearrangement joins TRBV7-2 to TRBJ1-2; D may be TRBD1 (6 bases). Germline values: CDR1 SGHTA, CDR2 FQGNSA. Trimming stripped 0 bases from V and 2 bases from J, with 10 bases between. CDR3 length equals 15 residues. DNA of the CDR3: TGTGCCAGCAGCTTAGCGGGCGGGGGCAACTATGGCTACACCTTC. This sequence encodes CASSLAGGGNYGYTF.

This clonotype has a handful of counts. The chain uses TRBV12-3 or TRBV12-4 and TRBJ2-3; 7 bases map to TRBD1. J lost 1 base, V lost 8 bases, and 6 bases had no gene match. This CDR3 contains 14 residues. The CDR3 sequence: CASGRGTGTDTQYF. The CDR3 bases are TGTGCCAGCGGCCGAGGGACAGGCACAGATACGCAGTATTTT.

CDR3 sequence reads: CASSVGTGDQAFF. CDR3 coding DNA: TGTGCCAGCAGCGTAGGGACAGGGGATCAGGCTTTCTTT. The chain couples TRBV9 to TRBJ1-1; TRBD1 matches 9 bases. Trimming removed 0 bases from V and 11 bases from J; junction bases left unmatched: 5. The CDR3 contains 13 residues. Germline CDR1 reads SGDLS; CDR2 reads YYNGEE.

This chain joins TRBV7-9 and TRBJ2-3, with 9 positions matching TRBD2. This CDR3 has 17 residues. CDR1 and CDR2 from the germline V gene are SEHNR and FQNEAQ (reference sequence). The V gene end was trimmed by 1 base and the J gene end by 0 bases; junction bases not matched to a gene: 5. CDR3 sequence (DNA): TGTGCCAGCAGCTTAGTAGCTAGCGGGATCAGCACAGATACGCAGTATTTT. This translates into CASSLVASGISTDTQYF.

In this sample, this clonotype turned up many times. The rearrangement links TRBV10-3 to TRBJ1-2, with 8 bases lining up with TRBD1. V lost 7 bases and J lost 7; bases outside the gene matches: 11. CDR1 is ENHRY, CDR2 SYGVKD, per germline. The CDR3 totals 14 residues. The CDR3 bases are TGTGCCATCAATCAGGGGGCGCGTGAGGCTGGCTACACCTTC. It translates to CAINQGAREAGYTF.

About this clonotype itself: A much more abundant neighbour one base away suggests this may be a read error. V usage is TRBV5-1 and J usage is TRBJ1-2; the match to TRBD1 covers 8 bases. The CDR3 runs to 13 residues. The germline V gene has CDR1 SGHRS and CDR2 YFSETQ. CDR3 sequence reads: CASSSGGQGGCTF. The DNA for the CDR3 is TGCGCCAGCAGCTCCGGAGGACAGGGAGGCTGCACCTTC.

This clonotype was recorded at least ten times. The rearrangement links TRBV28 to TRBJ1-2, with a tentative D call TRBD1 (5 bases). Germline-derived CDR1 and CDR2 are MDHEN and SYDVKM. Between the trimmed V and J ends, which lost 6 bases and 4 bases, there was a span of 15 bases. The CDR3 contains 14 residues. The CDR3 bases are TGTGCCAGCAGCCCTGACGTGGGGCTCTATGGCTACACCTTC. Residues: CASSPDVGLYGYTF.

The V and J genes are TRBV5-6 and TRBJ1-2; perhaps TRBD1 as D (5 bases). V dropped 0 bases and J dropped 3 bases, with 15 bases sitting between them. Germline CDR1 SGHDT, CDR2 YYEEEE. The CDR3 is 16 amino acids. The CDR3 here is CASSLGQLPADYGYTF. The DNA of the CDR3 is TGTGCCAGCAGCTTGGGACAGCTACCGGCTGACTATGGCTACACCTTC. Combining the CDR3 with reference TRBV5-6 and TRBJ1-2 gives the whole variable domain DAGVTQSPTHLIKTRGQQVTLRCSPKSGHDTVSWYQQALGQGPQFIFQYYEEEERQRGNFPDRFSGHQFPNYSSELNVNALLLGDSALYLCASSLGQLPADYGYTFGSGTRLTVV.

The chain has TRBV10-3 and TRBJ2-7; no clear D. The CDR3 has 18 amino acids. Germline loops: CDR1 ENHRY, CDR2 SYGVKD. V lost 2 bases, J lost 0 bases, and 20 bases lay in between. The CDR3 DNA is TGTGCCATCAGTGAGAGATCTAAACGACTGAGTTACTCCTACGAGCAGTACTTC. Amino acids: CAISERSKRLSYSYEQYF.

This clonotype was counted between two and nine times. The V call is TRBV30, the J call TRBJ1-2; 7 bases align to TRBD1. Germline V CDR1 and CDR2: GTSNPN, SVGIG (reference sequence). Trimming took 8 bases from V and 4 from J; bases not matched to a gene: 10. This CDR3 is built from 13 residues. In DNA, the CDR3 is TGTGCCCGTTCGCCACAGGGGAGCTATGGCTACACCTTC. It translates to CARSPQGSYGYTF. The complete variable domain, with remaining parts taken from reference TRBV30 and TRBJ1-2, reads SQTIHQWPATLVQPVGSPLSLECTVEGTSNPNLYWYRQAAGRGLQLLFYSVGIGQISSEVPQNLSASRPQDRQFILSSKKLLLSDSGFYLCARSPQGSYGYTFGSGTRLTVV.

V and J are TRBV11-2 and TRBJ1-6; 9 bases are shared with TRBD1. With 6 bases clipped from V and 7 bases from J, the junction kept 10 bases outside the gene matches. The CDR3 loop spans 16 amino acids. Germline V lookup: CDR1 SGHAT, CDR2 FQNNGV. This chain's CDR3 is CASSHGTGSGNSPLHF. The DNA of the CDR3 is TGTGCCAGCAGTCACGGGACAGGGTCGGGCAATTCACCCCTCCACTTT.

This clonotype was seen a few times. The chain couples TRBV6-1 to TRBJ2-2; TRBD1 aligns across 7 bases. The germline V gene encodes CDR1 MNHNS and CDR2 SASEGT. CDR3 length equals 20 residues. The CDR3 sequence is CASPPWDSQGGWSYTGELFF. The CDR3 bases are TGTGCGAGCCCACCATGGGACAGCCAGGGCGGATGGTCCTACACCGGGGAGCTGTTTTTT.

This clonotype was detected a few times. The genes are TRBV6-1 and TRBJ2-7; TRBD1 agrees at 8 bases. V shed 6 bases and J 3 bases; nucleotides not matched to a gene: 7. There are 14 residues in the CDR3. Looked up from germline, CDR1 is MNHNS and CDR2 is SASEGT. For the CDR3, the DNA is TGTGCCAGCAGCTCAGGGACAGGACTCTACGAGCAGTACTTC. Translating gives CASSSGTGLYEQYF.

This clonotype came up many times. The V and J genes are TRBV2 and TRBJ1-5; the match to TRBD1 covers 7 bases. Germline V lookup: CDR1 SNHLY, CDR2 FYNNEI. The CDR3 runs to 16 residues. The trim removed 4 bases at V and 1 base at J, leaving 7 bases unmatched. CDR3 protein: CASSGTGDRSNQPQHF. CDR3 DNA: TGTGCCAGCAGTGGTACAGGGGATAGGAGCAATCAGCCCCAGCATTTT.

This clonotype has more than one count but fewer than ten. The rearrangement uses TRBV6-2 or TRBV6-3 and TRBJ2-5, with TRBD2 as a possible D gene (6 bases). The CDR3 loop spans 14 amino acids. CDR1 and CDR2 from the germline V gene are MNHEY and SVGEGT. V lost 2 bases to trimming and J lost 4 bases, with 11 bases between them. CDR3 DNA: TGTGCCAGCAGTTACGGATGGCGGGGAGAGACCCAGTACTTC. Amino acids: CASSYGWRGETQYF.

The chain employs TRBV30 and TRBJ1-1; TRBD1 is a possible D gene (5 bases). Germline lookup yields CDR1 GTSNPN and CDR2 SVGIG (reference sequence). Trimming removed 3 bases from V and 2 bases from J, with 10 bases in between. The CDR3 is 13 residues long. The CDR3 DNA reads as TGTGCCTGGAGAAGGACATCCAACACTGAAGCTTTCTTT. It codes for CAWRRTSNTEAFF.

This clonotype was recorded at least ten times. The chain is built from TRBV20-1 and TRBJ1-5; D remains ambiguous. Trimming left V 0 bases short and J 6 bases short, with 9 bases between. CDR3 size: 13 residues. Germline V gene sequence: CDR1 DFQATT, CDR2 SNEGSKA (reference sequence). The CDR3 nucleotides read TGCAGTGCTAGAGAGCCGGGCACTCAGCCCCAGCATTTT. It specifies CSAREPGTQPQHF.

This clonotype came up a few times. The rearrangement links TRBV27 to TRBJ1-1, with D possibly being TRBD1 (6 bases). Germline V CDR1 and CDR2: MNHEY, SMNVEV (reference sequence). The CDR3 consists of 14 residues. Between the trimmed V and J ends, which lost 3 bases and 6 bases, there was a span of 14 bases. CDR3 protein: CASSFDRAGAEAFF. CDR3 nucleotides: TGTGCCAGCAGTTTTGATAGGGCAGGGGCTGAAGCTTTCTTT.

This clonotype has ten or more counts. The chain links TRBV28 to TRBJ2-5; D may be TRBD1 (5 bases). The CDR3 extends over 13 amino acids. Per germline, CDR1 MDHEN and CDR2 SYDVKM. Trimming pared 8 bases from V and 2 bases from J, leaving 12 bases between. CDR3 sequence: CASHPGSQETQYF. The CDR3 DNA reads as TGTGCCAGCCACCCAGGGTCACAAGAGACCCAGTACTTC.

Many counts were recorded for this clonotype. The rearrangement uses TRBV7-4 and TRBJ2-7; 8 nucleotides agree with TRBD2. The CDR3 is 13 amino acids. J lost 5 bases, V lost 9 bases, and 9 bases had no gene match. CDR1 SGHVT and CDR2 SQSDAQ come from the germline V gene. DNA for the CDR3: TGTGCCAGGCTCGGCGGGGGGAGCGACGAGCAGTACTTC. This translates into CARLGGGSDEQYF.

This clonotype was seen just once. This chain links TRBV19 with TRBJ2-7; no firm D call. Between the trimmed V and J ends, which lost 3 bases and 5 bases, there was a span of 8 bases. CDR1 is LNHDA, CDR2 SQIVND, per germline (reference sequence). The CDR3 is 12 residues long. DNA of the CDR3: TGTGCCAGTAGTATCGCCAGAAACGAGCAGTACTTC. Its protein product is CASSIARNEQYF.

The chain employs TRBV19 and TRBJ1-6; tentatively, D is TRBD1 (6 bases). CDR1 LNHDA and CDR2 SQIVND come from the germline V gene (reference sequence). The length of the CDR3 is 15 residues. Deletions cut 1 base from V and 6 bases from J, with 10 bases between. CDR3 sequence: CASSIAQGSNSPLHF. Here the CDR3 DNA reads TGTGCCAGTAGTATAGCCCAGGGGTCTAATTCACCCCTCCACTTT. Based on the CDR3 plus reference TRBV19 and TRBJ1-6, the full variable domain is DGGITQSPKYLFRKEGQNVTLSCEQNLNHDAMYWYRQDPGQGLRLIYYSQIVNDFQKGDIAEGYSVSREKKESFPLTVTSAQKNPTAFYLCASSIAQGSNSPLHFGNGTRLTVT.

At least ten counts were recorded for this clonotype. The chain carries TRBV12-3 or TRBV12-4 and TRBJ1-3, with D tentatively TRBD1 (5 bases). The CDR3 sequence is 16 residues long. V gave up 1 base and J gave up 0 bases, with 10 bases separating them. The CDR3 DNA follows: TGTGCCAGCAGTTTAGAGGGACCTCGCTCTGGAAACACCATATATTTT. As protein: CASSLEGPRSGNTIYF.

This chain links TRBV14 with TRBJ2-5; D remains ambiguous. Per the germline V gene, CDR1 is SGHDN and CDR2 is FVKESK. This CDR3 region has 15 residues. V was cut by 3 bases and J by 0 bases, with 11 bases left in between. The CDR3 spells CASSHGQRDQETQYF. CDR3 DNA: TGTGCCAGCAGCCATGGGCAGAGAGACCAAGAGACCCAGTACTTC.

There are many counts of this clonotype. V is TRBV28 and J is TRBJ2-7, with D possibly being TRBD1 (7 bases). Germline-derived CDR1 and CDR2 are MDHEN and SYDVKM. This CDR3 has 15 amino acids. The germline V and J ends were trimmed by 3 bases and 3 bases, with 15 bases remaining between them. The CDR3 nucleotides read TGTGCCAGCAGTTTCCCAGGGGGACTTTACTACGAGCAGTACTTC. It specifies CASSFPGGLYYEQYF.